Listed here are 31 T cell receptor beta chains from one sample, sequenced in a study of cytotoxic CD8 clonotypes in ibrutinib-treated CLL. TCRdb's table, derived via immunoSEQ multiplex PCR, lists solely in-frame clones and lacks some. In the table there are around 310,000 clones, 80% of which are singletons. The material sequenced was PBMCs, taken before ibrutinib treatment. The receptors here all came from a human donor with chronic lymphocytic leukemia.

Notes on this clone: The junction and the germline gene differ at one end; a read error may be behind it. The rearrangement joins TRBV7-9 to TRBJ2-2; D may be TRBD1 or TRBD2 (6 bases each). This CDR3 comprises 16 residues. Germline V gene lookup returns CDR1 SEHNR and CDR2 FQNEAQ (reference sequence). CDR3 coding DNA: TGTGCCAGCAGCCTAGCGCGGACAGCGAACACCGGGGAGCTGTTTTTT. Encoded protein: CASSLARTANTGELFF. The full variable domain, rest sourced from reference TRBV7-9 and TRBJ2-2, is DTGVSQNPRHKITKRGQNVTFRCDPISEHNRLYWYRQTLGQGPEFLTYFQNEAQLEKSRLLSDRFSAERPKGSFSTLEIQRTEQGDSAMYLCASSLARTANTGELFFGEGSRLTVL.

The CDR3 DNA sequence: TGTGCCAGCAGCAAAGTCGAGGTAATAGAAACCTATAGCAATCAGCCCCAGCATTTT. Translated, it gives CASSKVEVIETYSNQPQHF. This chain connects TRBV21-1 to TRBJ1-5. TRBV21-1 corresponds to a pseudogene. The CDR3 sequence is 19 residues long.

This sequence joins TRBV14 and TRBJ2-2, with D unresolved. V was trimmed by 1 base and J by 3 bases, leaving 9 bases between them. CDR3 size: 15 residues. The germline CDR1 and CDR2 sequences are SGHDN and FVKESK. CDR3 sequence (DNA): TGTGCCAGCAGCCAAGTGGGAATGTACACCGGGGAGCTGTTTTTT. Translating it yields CASSQVGMYTGELFF.

V gene TRBV2 combines with J gene TRBJ2-7, with D hard to call. Germline loops: CDR1 SNHLY, CDR2 FYNNEI. V dropped 5 bases and J dropped 2 bases, with 7 bases sitting between them. The CDR3 sequence is 12 residues long. The CDR3 loop is CASSPTPYEQYF. CDR3 DNA: TGTGCCAGCAGTCCCACCCCCTACGAGCAGTACTTC.

On this clone itself: The sample holds other DNA sequences that translate to the same CDR3. The rearrangement links TRBV4-1 to TRBJ1-2; 7 positions agree with TRBD1. The ends lost 3 bases at V and 4 bases at J; junction bases unmatched: 5. Germline V gene data show CDR1 as MGHRA and CDR2 as YSYEKL. This CDR3 contains 14 residues. CDR3 region: CASSQGGGSYGYTF. In DNA, the CDR3 is TGCGCCAGCAGCCAGGGAGGGGGCTCCTATGGCTACACCTTC.

This rearrangement joins TRBV6-6 to TRBJ2-7; unclear D gene. V gave up 3 bases and J gave up 5 bases, with 5 bases separating them. CDR1 is MNHNY and CDR2 is SVGAGI in the germline V gene (reference sequence). The CDR3 covers 11 residues. In nucleotides, the CDR3 is TGTGCCAGCAGTTATGTTGACGAGCAGTACTTC. The encoded protein is CASSYVDEQYF.

This clone was detected a few times. V gene TRBV4-1 combines with J gene TRBJ1-2, with D uncertain. V was clipped by 3 bases and J by 5 bases, with 10 bases between them. This CDR3 has 13 residues. From germline, CDR1 is MGHRA and CDR2 YSYEKL. For the CDR3, the DNA is TGCGCCAGCAGCCACCTCAGTCGGTATGGCTACACCTTC. Amino acids: CASSHLSRYGYTF.

The chain employs TRBV5-1 and TRBJ2-3; D gene unclear. The CDR3 loop spans 14 amino acids. Germline V CDR1 and CDR2: SGHRS, YFSETQ. V was trimmed by 3 bases and J by 6 bases, leaving 14 bases between them. The CDR3 DNA is TGCGCCAGCAGCTCAGCGACGGAGATGGATACGCAGTATTTT. It yields the protein CASSSATEMDTQYF.

CDR3 nucleotide sequence: TGCAGCGTACAAGTCCAGGACTTCAATGAGCAGTTCTTC. It specifies CSVQVQDFNEQFF. The V gene is TRBV29-1, the J gene TRBJ2-1, with D perhaps TRBD2 (5 bases). Between the trimmed V and J ends, which lost 6 bases and 6 bases, there was a span of 15 bases. In germline, CDR1 is SQVTM, CDR2 ANQGSEA. The CDR3 contains 13 residues.

The V call is TRBV27, the J call TRBJ2-6; D ambiguous. Trimming shortened V by 4 bases and J by 4 bases, and 8 bases separated the two germline ends. Germline values: CDR1 MNHEY, CDR2 SMNVEV (reference sequence). This CDR3 contains 14 residues. The CDR3 here is CASSWSAGANVLTF. Written as DNA, the CDR3 is TGTGCCAGCAGTTGGAGCGCCGGGGCCAACGTCCTGACTTTC.

This chain connects TRBV30 to TRBJ2-7; TRBD1 matches 7 bases. Germline trimming cut 3 bases from V and 1 base from J; bases unmatched to any gene: 9. Germline V gives CDR1 GTSNPN, CDR2 SVGIG (reference sequence). The CDR3 consists of 15 residues. CDR3 in amino acids: CAWRIKGADSYEQYF. The DNA for the CDR3 is TGTGCCTGGAGGATAAAGGGGGCTGATTCCTACGAGCAGTACTTC.

V gene TRBV7-6 combines with J gene TRBJ2-3, with D perhaps TRBD1 or TRBD2 (6 bases each). Germline assignment: CDR1 SGHVS and CDR2 FNYEAQ. This CDR3 region has 16 residues. With 1 base removed from V and 1 base from J, the gap between germline ends came to 12 bases. The CDR3 spells CASSLVGGLGTDTQYF. The CDR3 region has the DNA TGTGCCAGCAGCTTAGTAGGGGGGTTAGGCACAGATACGCAGTATTTT. The full variable domain, completed using reference TRBV7-6 and TRBJ2-3, is GAGVSQSPRYKVTKRGQDVALRCDPISGHVSLYWYRQALGQGPEFLTYFNYEAQQDKSGLPNDRFSAERPEGSISTLTIQRTEQRDSAMYRCASSLVGGLGTDTQYFGPGTRLTVL.

The chain employs TRBV28 and TRBJ1-5; no reliable D call. CDR3 length equals 12 residues. Germline assignment: CDR1 MDHEN and CDR2 SYDVKM. V was trimmed by 8 bases and J by 5 bases, leaving 10 bases between them. The CDR3 loop is CASGSGDQPQHF. CDR3 in DNA: TGTGCCAGCGGAAGTGGAGATCAGCCCCAGCATTTT.

The chain employs TRBV7-9 and TRBJ2-2; 8 bases are a match to TRBD1. The CDR3 has 17 residues. Germline V CDR1 and CDR2: SEHNR, FQNEAQ (reference sequence). J lost 4 bases, V lost 4 bases, and 11 bases had no gene match. The CDR3 protein is CASSSQPGQAITGELFF. The CDR3 bases are TGTGCCAGCAGCTCCCAGCCGGGACAGGCGATCACCGGGGAGCTGTTTTTT.

V gene TRBV7-3 combines with J gene TRBJ2-7, with D perhaps TRBD2 (6 bases). This CDR3 region has 14 residues. The germline gives CDR1 SGHTA, CDR2 FQGTGA. V was pared by 5 bases and J by 5 bases, with 16 bases between. The CDR3 loop is CASSPTHASDEQYF. The CDR3 bases are TGTGCCAGCAGCCCCACCCATGCTAGCGACGAGCAGTACTTC.

This sequence joins TRBV5-1 and TRBJ2-5; D gene unclear. Trimming cost V 6 bases and J 5 bases, with 14 bases left between them. CDR3 length: 13 residues. Germline V CDR1 and CDR2: SGHRS, YFSETQ. This CDR3 reads CASNIDIGETQYF. The CDR3 DNA reads TGCGCCAGCAACATCGACATCGGTGAGACCCAGTACTTC.

V is TRBV2 and J is TRBJ1-2; TRBD1 is a possible D gene (5 bases). Germline V gene sequence: CDR1 SNHLY, CDR2 FYNNEI. V shed 10 bases and J shed 4 bases, with 13 bases lying between them. CDR3 length: 12 residues. The CDR3 region is CAIRRGAYGYTF. CDR3 in DNA: TGTGCCATCCGCCGGGGCGCCTATGGCTACACCTTC.

CDR3 bases: TGTGCCACCAGCAGGGGCCGTGGGGTCCTCAACACAGATACGCAGTATTTT. It is translated as CATSRGRGVLNTDTQYF. This sequence joins TRBV15 and TRBJ2-3; D is uncertain. V was trimmed by 3 bases and J by 2 bases, leaving 18 bases between them. The V gene's germline CDR1 is LNHNV and CDR2 YYDKDF (reference sequence). CDR3 size: 17 residues.

The chain joins TRBV7-9 to TRBJ1-2; no firm D call. The germline V gene encodes CDR1 SEHNR and CDR2 FQNEAQ (reference sequence). The ends were cut back, 3 bases at V and 6 bases at J, with 8 bases in the middle. The CDR3 has 12 amino acids. CDR3 in DNA: TGTGCCAGCAGCTTTGCCGCGGATGGCTACACCTTC. It encodes CASSFAADGYTF.

The J gene is TRBJ2-1, the V gene TRBV19; 8 nucleotides align to TRBD2. The CDR3 covers 18 residues. The V gene end was trimmed by 4 bases and the J gene end by 0 bases; junction bases not matched to a gene: 11. Germline lookup yields CDR1 LNHDA and CDR2 SQIVND (reference sequence). The DNA for the CDR3 is TGTGCCAGTAGTAAGACCCAAGGACTAGCCCCCTCCTACAATGAGCAGTTCTTC. Translating gives CASSKTQGLAPSYNEQFF.

The chain combines TRBV4-2 with TRBJ1-2; tentatively, D is TRBD1 (6 bases). CDR1 is LGHNA and CDR2 is YNFKEQ in the germline V gene. This CDR3 has 15 amino acids. Deletions cut 1 base from V and 4 bases from J, with 13 bases between. The CDR3 DNA sequence: TGTGCCAGCAGCCAAGCAAGAGGACAGACCTATGGCTACACCTTC. It specifies CASSQARGQTYGYTF.

The chain is built from TRBV4-3 and TRBJ1-5, with unresolved D. The V and J ends lost 0 bases and 3 bases respectively, with 9 bases between them. Germline V gene lookup returns CDR1 LGHNA and CDR2 YSLEER. The CDR3 contains 15 residues. The CDR3: CASSQDHQYNQPQHF. The CDR3 DNA sequence: TGCGCCAGCAGCCAAGATCACCAGTACAATCAGCCCCAGCATTTT.

The chain has TRBV15 and TRBJ2-7, with 9 bases matching TRBD1. This CDR3 is 15 amino acids long. V gave up 2 bases and J gave up 6 bases; unmatched junction bases: 8. Germline CDR1 reads LNHNV; CDR2 reads YYDKDF (reference sequence). The CDR3 DNA is TGTGCCACCAGCAGAAGCCGGGACAGGGTTGTCGAGCAGTACTTC. This codes for CATSRSRDRVVEQYF.

This chain joins TRBV18 and TRBJ2-5; 14 bases map to TRBD2. J lost 5 bases, V lost 3 bases, and 5 bases had no gene match. This CDR3 has 16 residues. Germline CDR1 reads KGHSH; CDR2 reads LQKENI. In DNA form, the CDR3 reads TGTGCCAGCTCACCCGGGACTAGCGGGAGTTGGGAGACCCAGTACTTC. This gives the protein CASSPGTSGSWETQYF.

This chain joins TRBV28 and TRBJ1-2; 8 bases map to TRBD1. The germline V gene has CDR1 MDHEN and CDR2 SYDVKM. The CDR3 is made up of 15 amino acids. The trim removed 6 bases at V and 1 base at J, leaving 7 bases unmatched. The CDR3 DNA follows: TGTGCCAGCAGAAACTACGGACAGGGTAACTATGGCTACACCTTC. Translating it yields CASRNYGQGNYGYTF.

The chain links TRBV5-1 to TRBJ2-5, with TRBD1 matching 8 bases. Germline V lookup: CDR1 SGHRS, CDR2 YFSETQ. The CDR3 consists of 17 residues. J gave up 1 base and V 0 bases, and 8 bases lay outside the gene matches. CDR3 amino acids: CASSLAPGGAVQETQYF. The CDR3 DNA follows: TGCGCCAGCAGCTTGGCACCAGGGGGCGCGGTCCAAGAGACCCAGTACTTC.

This clone was recorded a few times. V usage is TRBV27 and J usage is TRBJ2-7; TRBD2 agrees at 9 bases. The CDR3 is 15 amino acids. Germline assignment: CDR1 MNHEY and CDR2 SMNVEV (reference sequence). V shed 1 base and J 4 bases; nucleotides not matched to a gene: 5. DNA of the CDR3: TGTGCCAGCAGTTTATTTCGGCGGGAGGGGTACGAGCAGTACTTC. This translates into CASSLFRREGYEQYF.

The rearrangement links TRBV7-2 to TRBJ2-1; 9 bases are a match to TRBD2. Germline values: CDR1 SGHTA, CDR2 FQGNSA. The CDR3 length is 15 residues. Trimming took 6 bases from V and 4 from J; bases not matched to a gene: 7. As DNA, the CDR3 is TGTGCCAGCAGTGTTGCTAGCGGGACATACAATGAGCAGTTCTTC. It translates to CASSVASGTYNEQFF.

CDR3 nucleotide sequence: TGCGCCAGCAGGCGACTAGCGGGAGGCCCCTCAGATACGCAGTATTTT. Protein: CASRRLAGGPSDTQYF. The V gene is TRBV4-1, the J gene TRBJ2-3; TRBD2 aligns across 13 bases. J gave up 4 bases and V 6 bases, and 7 bases lay outside the gene matches. Looked up from germline, CDR1 is MGHRA and CDR2 is YSYEKL. The CDR3 is 16 amino acids.

This sequence joins TRBV29-1 and TRBJ1-1; D unclear. CDR3 length: 12 amino acids. Trimming left V 2 bases short and J 3 bases short, with 7 bases between. Per germline, CDR1 SQVTM and CDR2 ANQGSEA. The DNA for the CDR3 is TGCAGCGTTGAACAGACCTACACTGAAGCTTTCTTT. As protein: CSVEQTYTEAFF.

V usage is TRBV5-6 and J usage is TRBJ1-5; unclear D gene. Germline assignment: CDR1 SGHDT and CDR2 YYEEEE. With 1 base removed from V and 2 bases from J, the gap between germline ends came to 10 bases. The CDR3 totals 15 residues. The CDR3 DNA follows: TGTGCCAGCAGCTTGTTTAGCCAGGGCAATCAGCCCCAGCATTTT. Translating it yields CASSLFSQGNQPQHF.